The 9 T cell receptor beta chains below come from one sample, sequenced in a study of identical twins. TCRdb processed the 5' RACE reads anew with MiXCR; each CDR3 protein has one entry. The table includes about 700,000 distinct CDR3 sequences, roughly 6% detected once. The specimen sequenced was naive T cells sorted from blood. The receptors were gathered from a man between 18 and 35 years old in good health.

This clonotype has at least ten counts. The chain couples TRBV27 to TRBJ2-5; D may be TRBD2 (5 bases). The CDR3 has 11 amino acids. Germline V gene lookup returns CDR1 MNHEY and CDR2 SMNVEV (reference sequence). The V end lost 7 bases, the J end lost 4 bases, and 7 bases lay between the germline ends. The CDR3: CASIGGETQYF. CDR3 DNA: TGTGCCAGCATCGGAGGAGAGACCCAGTACTTC.

Ten or more counts support this clonotype. V is TRBV5-1 and J is TRBJ2-1; D possibly corresponds to TRBD2 (6 bases). The CDR3 runs to 15 residues. V dropped 7 bases and J dropped 3 bases, with 17 bases sitting between them. Germline assignment: CDR1 SGHRS and CDR2 YFSETQ. The CDR3 protein is CASGGLGLGYNEQFF. In DNA form, the CDR3 reads TGCGCCAGCGGGGGTTTGGGACTCGGCTACAATGAGCAGTTCTTC.

This clonotype was seen many times. V usage is TRBV29-1 and J usage is TRBJ2-1; D tentatively reads TRBD1 or TRBD2 (5 bases each). In germline, CDR1 is SQVTM, CDR2 ANQGSEA. The length of the CDR3 is 14 residues. V was pared by 3 bases and J by 7 bases, with 16 bases between. CDR3 bases: TGCAGCGTTGATCGGCGTGGGACGGAGAATGAGCAGTTCTTC. Residues: CSVDRRGTENEQFF.

This clonotype came up many times. This CDR3 is CASKGFEAFF. CDR3 sequence (DNA): TGTGCCAGCAAGGGTTTTGAGGCTTTCTTT. The rearrangement uses TRBV12-3 or TRBV12-4 and TRBJ1-1; D unclear. The CDR3 is 10 residues long. V dropped 7 bases and J dropped 11 bases, with 11 bases sitting between them.

This clonotype was detected a few times. This rearrangement joins TRBV29-1 to TRBJ2-5; TRBD1 might be the D (6 bases). The germline V and J ends were trimmed by 1 base and 10 bases, with 13 bases remaining between them. From germline, CDR1 is SQVTM and CDR2 ANQGSEA. This CDR3 has 12 amino acids. DNA for the CDR3: TGCAGCGTTGAAGGTTGGAACAGGGACCAGTACTTC. It encodes CSVEGWNRDQYF.

This clonotype has ten or more counts. J is TRBJ2-1 and V is TRBV27; TRBD1 matches 7 bases. V was clipped by 5 bases and J by 1 base; unmatched bases: 17. Germline CDR1 is MNHEY and CDR2 is SMNVEV (reference sequence). This CDR3 is 19 amino acids long. The CDR3 loop reads CASSNRRDRASPSYNEQFF. The CDR3, as DNA: TGTGCCAGCAGTAATCGACGGGACAGAGCGAGTCCTTCCTACAATGAGCAGTTCTTC.

The chain links TRBV6-1 to TRBJ1-2; 7 bases fit TRBD1. The CDR3 contains 15 residues. The J segment lost 2 bases and the V segment lost 6 bases, leaving 9 bases of the junction unmatched. Germline lookup yields CDR1 MNHNS and CDR2 SASEGT. The CDR3 region has the DNA TGTGCCAGCAGCAGGGGGACCCCTCTCAACTATGGCTACACCTTC. Translation gives CASSRGTPLNYGYTF.

A few counts support this clonotype. The V gene is TRBV5-1, the J gene TRBJ2-7; TRBD1 might be the D (5 bases). V lost 8 bases to trimming and J lost 6 bases, with 18 bases between them. Germline V lookup: CDR1 SGHRS, CDR2 YFSETQ. The CDR3 extends over 13 amino acids. As DNA, the CDR3 is TGCGCCAGTGGACGCTTTGGGGCCTCCGAGCAGTACTTC. Translating gives CASGRFGASEQYF. The whole variable domain, remainder taken from reference TRBV5-1 and TRBJ2-7, is KAGVTQTPRYLIKTRGQQVTLSCSPISGHRSVSWYQQTPGQGLQFLFEYFSETQRNKGNFPGRFSGRQFSNSRSEMNVSTLELGDSALYLCASGRFGASEQYFGPGTRLTVT.

Ten or more counts support this clonotype. V and J are TRBV7-9 and TRBJ2-1; maybe TRBD1 (6 bases). The CDR3 contains 12 residues. The germline V gene encodes CDR1 SEHNR and CDR2 FQNEAQ (reference sequence). V dropped 3 bases and J dropped 10 bases, with 10 bases sitting between them. CDR3 loop: CASSFTGTEQFF. The DNA of the CDR3 is TGTGCCAGCAGCTTTACAGGGACGGAGCAGTTCTTC. Full variable domain (rest looked up from reference TRBV7-9 and TRBJ2-1): DTGVSQNPRHKITKRGQNVTFRCDPISEHNRLYWYRQTLGQGPEFLTYFQNEAQLEKSRLLSDRFSAERPKGSFSTLEIQRTEQGDSAMYLCASSFTGTEQFFGPGTRLTVL.